The T cell receptor beta chain under discussion was sequenced for a study of cytomegalovirus exposure and HLA in healthy donors. Overall study: An analysis done earlier identified almost 120 million unique TCR beta sequences from 150 million to 200 million T cells.

CDR3 size: 14 residues. Germline trimming cut 5 bases from V and 4 bases from J; bases unmatched to any gene: 4. Germline values: CDR1 SGHVS, CDR2 FNYEAQ. PCR primers comprised 60 Vbeta and 13 Jbeta primers. The assay was immunoSEQ multiplex PCR, and TCRdb's table has in-frame clones only and misses some. The sample gives hundreds of thousands of clones, around 90% of which show up once; around 2.1% is in the top ten. The chain links TRBV7-6 to TRBJ2-1, with 8 positions matching TRBD2. What was sequenced was PBMCs. This receptor was identified in a woman between 18 and 29 years old in good health and CMV-seronegative. The CDR3 bases are TGTGCCAGCAGCCCCGGGACTAGTTACAATGAGCAGTTCTTC. Amino acids: CASSPGTSYNEQFF.